This TCR beta chain was sequenced in a study of blood T cell repertoires in COVID-19. Study-level background: Donors in the United States, Italy and Spain gave samples during acute or convalescent COVID-19. The cDNA or gDNA used as material had been derived from T cells, B-cell-depleted T cells, or PBMCs.

Germline V gene sequence: CDR1 PRHDT, CDR2 FYEKMQ (reference sequence). This CDR3 has 15 residues. The V and J ends lost 4 bases and 3 bases respectively, with 16 bases between them. Original data processing: The assay estimated nucleated cells by amplifying reference gene primers. TCRdb's copy holds only in-frame clones and misses some; the assay was immunoSEQ multiplex PCR. V and J calls and clone size are copied from that table; D and trimming were computed from the DNA. The repertoire holds 90,000 to 150,000 clones, with about 90% as singletons. The chain joins TRBV13 to TRBJ2-7; tentatively, D is TRBD1 (7 bases). The sequencing input was peripheral blood. The receptor's source is a woman between 45 and 60 years old with active or convalescent COVID-19. In nucleotides, the CDR3 is TGTGCCAGCAGCTCAGCCCCTCAGGGGGGCTACGAGCAGTACTTC. This sequence encodes CASSSAPQGGYEQYF. The whole variable domain, filled in from reference TRBV13 and TRBJ2-7, reads AAGVIQSPRHLIKEKRETATLKCYPIPRHDTVYWYQQGPGQDPQFLISFYEKMQSDKGSIPDRFSAQQFSDYHSELNMSSLELGDSALYFCASSSAPQGGYEQYFGPGTRLTVT.